These 32 T cell receptor beta chains came from one sample sequenced in a study of T cells after yellow fever vaccination. Each CDR3 protein gets one entry after TCRdb re-called the 5' RACE reads with MiXCR. Of fewer than 100,000 distinct CDR3 sequences in the sample, 5.8% were seen once. The sample consisted of CD8+ T cells sorted from PBMCs, taken 10 days after the yellow fever booster vaccination. The receptors originated from a man between 18 and 29 years old who received the YFV17D yellow fever vaccine.

The J gene is TRBJ2-5, the V gene TRBV5-1; 7 positions match TRBD1. This CDR3 is built from 14 residues. Germline assignment: CDR1 SGHRS and CDR2 YFSETQ. V lost 3 bases to trimming and J lost 4 bases; unmatched junction nucleotides: 6. CDR3 DNA: TGCGCCAGCAGCTCGGGACAGCGGAGAGAGACCCAGTACTTC. Residues: CASSSGQRRETQYF. Supplemented by reference TRBV5-1 and TRBJ2-5, the full variable domain reads KAGVTQTPRYLIKTRGQQVTLSCSPISGHRSVSWYQQTPGQGLQFLFEYFSETQRNKGNFPGRFSGRQFSNSRSEMNVSTLELGDSALYLCASSSGQRRETQYFGPGTRLLVL.

This clonotype has ten or more counts. J is TRBJ2-5 and V is TRBV27; D is unresolved. The V end was cut by 3 bases, the J end by 5 bases, with 10 bases between. Germline V gene sequence: CDR1 MNHEY, CDR2 SMNVEV (reference sequence). This CDR3 is 13 amino acids long. In nucleotides, the CDR3 is TGTGCCAGCAGTTTGGGTGGGCGGGAGACCCAGTACTTC. This sequence encodes CASSLGGRETQYF.

There are many counts of this clonotype. This chain links TRBV25-1 with TRBJ2-1, with D unclear. CDR1 MGHDK and CDR2 SYGVNS come from the germline V gene. V lost 8 bases and J lost 10, with 9 bases in between. The CDR3 consists of 10 residues. Here the CDR3 reads CASGLGEQFF. The CDR3 DNA is TGTGCCAGCGGTTTAGGAGAGCAGTTCTTC. The variable domain in full, completed from reference TRBV25-1 and TRBJ2-1, reads EADIYQTPRYLVIGTGKKITLECSQTMGHDKMYWYQQDPGMELHLIHYSYGVNSTEKGDLSSESTVSRIRTEHFPLTLESARPSHTSQYLCASGLGEQFFGPGTRLTVL.

This clonotype occurred a few times. The chain couples TRBV4-3 to TRBJ2-7; 10 nucleotides match TRBD2. J lost 3 bases, V lost 3 bases, and 8 bases had no gene match. CDR1 is LGHNA, CDR2 YSLEER, per germline. This CDR3 has 16 amino acids. As DNA, the CDR3 is TGCGCCAGCAGCCACGGGCTAGCGGGGGCCGGCTACGAGCAGTACTTC. It encodes CASSHGLAGAGYEQYF.

The chain uses TRBV6-5 and TRBJ1-5; D is ambiguous. Germline V gives CDR1 MNHEY, CDR2 SVGAGI. V shed 6 bases and J shed 0 bases, with 6 bases lying between them. CDR3 length: 13 amino acids. The CDR3 nucleotides read TGTGCCAGCAGGCCTCATAGCAATCAGCCCCAGCATTTT. Translated, it gives CASRPHSNQPQHF.

The rearrangement joins TRBV11-2 to TRBJ1-2, with D uncertain. The germline CDR1 and CDR2 sequences are SGHAT and FQNNGV. V was shortened by 0 bases and J by 8 bases, with 10 bases between the two germline ends. The CDR3 contains 13 residues. CDR3 DNA: TGTGCCAGCAGCTTAGATCAGGAGTCGGGCTACACCTTC. Amino acids: CASSLDQESGYTF.

This clonotype was observed at least ten times. The chain recombines TRBV27 with TRBJ2-5; the D is unclear. The germline V and J ends were trimmed by 9 bases and 0 bases, with 14 bases remaining between them. This CDR3 is 14 amino acids long. CDR1 and CDR2 (germline): MNHEY, SMNVEV (reference sequence). CDR3 sequence reads: CASGWSRYQETQYF. Here the CDR3 DNA reads TGTGCCAGTGGTTGGAGTAGGTACCAAGAGACCCAGTACTTC.

This clonotype was seen only a few times. The chain uses TRBV29-1 and TRBJ2-2; D is perhaps TRBD1 (5 bases). The CDR3 sequence is 15 residues long. Germline CDR1 is SQVTM and CDR2 is ANQGSEA. V was trimmed by 4 bases and J by 1 base, leaving 13 bases between them. The CDR3 reads CSVASETVNTGELFF. CDR3 in DNA: TGCAGCGTTGCCTCCGAGACAGTGAACACCGGGGAGCTGTTTTTT.

The rearrangement uses TRBV11-2 and TRBJ2-2; possibly TRBD1 or TRBD2 for D (6 bases each). V was clipped by 5 bases and J by 4 bases, with 17 bases between them. This CDR3 spans 16 amino acids. Per the germline V gene, CDR1 is SGHAT and CDR2 is FQNNGV. DNA for the CDR3: TGTGCCAGCAGCCAAATCGGGGGCGCGGGCACCGGGGAGCTGTTTTTT. Translated: CASSQIGGAGTGELFF.

This clonotype was counted ten times or more. V gene TRBV5-1 combines with J gene TRBJ1-1, with TRBD1 matching over 8 bases. With V trimmed by 3 bases and J by 2 bases, 6 bases remained unmatched. This CDR3 region has 15 residues. Looked up from germline, CDR1 is SGHRS and CDR2 is YFSETQ. The CDR3 sequence is CASSSQTGVNTEAFF. In nucleotides, the CDR3 is TGCGCCAGCAGCTCGCAGACAGGGGTCAACACTGAAGCTTTCTTT.

This clonotype was detected many times. V usage is TRBV29-1 and J usage is TRBJ2-2, with D unresolved. In germline, CDR1 is SQVTM, CDR2 ANQGSEA. The CDR3 is 13 amino acids. V dropped 1 base and J dropped 1 base, with 4 bases sitting between them. CDR3: CSVEAENTGELFF. CDR3 DNA: TGCAGCGTTGAAGCGGAGAACACCGGGGAGCTGTTTTTT.

This clonotype has ten or more counts. V usage is TRBV7-2 and J usage is TRBJ2-3; D may be TRBD1 (6 bases). Trimming removed 3 bases at V and 6 bases at J, with 22 bases between. CDR1 is SGHTA and CDR2 is FQGNSA in the germline V gene. The length of the CDR3 is 17 residues. CDR3 nucleotides: TGTGCCAGCAGCTTGGCCCCGGGACATTGGATGTCCGATACGCAGTATTTT. Protein product: CASSLAPGHWMSDTQYF. The entire variable domain, with the rest obtained from reference TRBV7-2 and TRBJ2-3, is as follows: GAGVSQSPSNKVTEKGKDVELRCDPISGHTALYWYRQSLGQGLEFLIYFQGNSAPDKSGLPSDRFSAERTGGSVSTLTIQRTQQEDSAVYLCASSLAPGHWMSDTQYFGPGTRLTVL.

This chain uses TRBV11-2 with TRBJ1-2; no clear D. The length of the CDR3 is 15 residues. Trimming pared 3 bases from V and 8 bases from J, leaving 19 bases between. Germline V CDR1 and CDR2: SGHAT, FQNNGV. CDR3 nucleotides: TGTGCCAGCAGCTTCTTCACCACAACCCACGGAGGCTACACCTTC. Its translation: CASSFFTTTHGGYTF.

This clonotype was counted a few times. V and J are TRBV4-2 and TRBJ2-5; 8 nucleotides line up with TRBD1. V was clipped by 4 bases and J by 2 bases; unmatched bases: 9. CDR1 and CDR2 (germline): LGHNA, YNFKEQ. The CDR3 totals 16 residues. The CDR3 region is CASSPSLRGLQETQYF. CDR3 sequence (DNA): TGTGCCAGCAGCCCATCACTCAGGGGGCTTCAAGAGACCCAGTACTTC.

This clonotype occurred many times. The chain couples TRBV7-6 to TRBJ2-7; tentatively, D is TRBD1 (5 bases). V dropped 1 base and J dropped 2 bases, with 6 bases sitting between them. The length of the CDR3 is 13 residues. CDR1 and CDR2 from the germline V gene are SGHVS and FNYEAQ. This CDR3 is CASSLETAYEQYF. The CDR3 nucleotides are TGTGCCAGCAGCTTAGAGACAGCCTACGAGCAGTACTTC. The full variable domain, in which reference TRBV7-6 and TRBJ2-7 provide the parts outside the CDR3, is GAGVSQSPRYKVTKRGQDVALRCDPISGHVSLYWYRQALGQGPEFLTYFNYEAQQDKSGLPNDRFSAERPEGSISTLTIQRTEQRDSAMYRCASSLETAYEQYFGPGTRLTVT.

The table lists this clonotype with a few counts. The chain carries TRBV7-6 and TRBJ2-1, with a tentative D call TRBD2 (6 bases). Germline CDR1 and CDR2: SGHVS and FNYEAQ. V was shortened by 1 base and J by 6 bases, with 10 bases between the two germline ends. The CDR3 has 14 amino acids. The CDR3 DNA reads as TGTGCCAGCAGCTTAGGGCTAGCGCGCAATGAGCAGTTCTTC. Amino acid sequence: CASSLGLARNEQFF.

V and J are TRBV6-5 and TRBJ1-5; maybe TRBD1 (5 bases). Trimming removed 5 bases at V and 2 bases at J, with 10 bases between. Germline V gene sequence: CDR1 MNHEY, CDR2 SVGAGI. The CDR3 has 14 amino acids. CDR3 loop: CASSQGRGNQPQHF. CDR3 nucleotides: TGTGCCAGCAGTCAGGGTAGGGGCAATCAGCCCCAGCATTTT.

The rearrangement uses TRBV7-6 and TRBJ2-1, with 7 bases that match TRBD2. This CDR3 is 14 amino acids long. CDR1 is SGHVS, CDR2 FNYEAQ, per germline. The J segment lost 1 base and the V segment lost 5 bases, leaving 2 bases of the junction unmatched. CDR3 in amino acids: CASSAGDSYNEQFF. The CDR3 DNA reads TGTGCCAGCAGCGCGGGGGATTCCTACAATGAGCAGTTCTTC.

At least ten counts were recorded for this clonotype. The chain recombines TRBV7-6 with TRBJ1-1; D not resolved. Trimming took off 5 bases at V and 1 base at J, with 5 bases between the two ends. The germline CDR1 and CDR2 sequences are SGHVS and FNYEAQ. The CDR3 is made up of 12 amino acids. CDR3 loop: CASSAGNTEAFF. Here the CDR3 DNA reads TGTGCCAGCAGCGCAGGGAACACTGAAGCTTTCTTT.

This sequence joins TRBV27 and TRBJ1-2; TRBD1 is a possible D gene (5 bases). CDR3 size: 14 residues. The V gene lost 8 bases and the J gene lost 4 bases, with 17 bases spanning the gap. Germline V gene data show CDR1 as MNHEY and CDR2 as SMNVEV (reference sequence). CDR3 nucleotides: TGTGCCAGCGGCCCTACCGGGGGATTCTATGGCTACACCTTC. It encodes CASGPTGGFYGYTF.

The chain joins TRBV12-3 or TRBV12-4 to TRBJ2-1; perhaps TRBD2 as D (6 bases). The CDR3 is 14 residues long. Trimming shortened V by 3 bases and J by 4 bases, and 10 bases separated the two germline ends. CDR3 protein: CASSLSGLYNEQFF. The CDR3 nucleotides read TGTGCCAGCAGTTTGAGTGGACTATACAATGAGCAGTTCTTC.

The chain links TRBV5-4 to TRBJ2-5; D is possibly TRBD1 (5 bases). The germline V gene encodes CDR1 SGHNT and CDR2 YYREEE (reference sequence). V was shortened by 0 bases and J by 4 bases, with 10 bases between the two germline ends. This CDR3 comprises 14 residues. Here the CDR3 reads CASSLEGLRETQYF. The CDR3 DNA reads TGTGCCAGCAGCTTGGAGGGGCTGAGAGAGACCCAGTACTTC.

The chain has TRBV4-2 and TRBJ1-2; 7 bases map to TRBD1. V gave up 5 bases and J gave up 8 bases; unmatched junction bases: 8. The germline gives CDR1 LGHNA, CDR2 YNFKEQ. The CDR3 spans 13 residues. CDR3 region: CASSNGQAWGYTF. The CDR3, as DNA: TGTGCCAGCAGCAACGGACAGGCGTGGGGCTACACCTTC.

Ten or more counts support this clonotype. The V gene is TRBV7-9, the J gene TRBJ2-7; 8 bases are shared with TRBD2. Germline loops: CDR1 SEHNR, CDR2 FQNEAQ (reference sequence). The V gene end was trimmed by 2 bases and the J gene end by 4 bases; junction bases not matched to a gene: 10. The CDR3 is made up of 16 amino acids. Here the CDR3 DNA reads TGTGCCAGCAGCTTATTCGCGGGGGGCGAGGCGTACGAGCAGTACGTC. It codes for CASSLFAGGEAYEQYV.

This clonotype was counted ten times or more. The chain couples TRBV20-1 to TRBJ2-2; maybe TRBD1 (6 bases). Deletions cut 2 bases from V and 10 bases from J, with 8 bases between. Germline V gene sequence: CDR1 DFQATT, CDR2 SNEGSKA (reference sequence). The CDR3 runs 11 residues. The CDR3 here is CSARQGPELFF. In DNA form, the CDR3 reads TGCAGTGCTAGACAGGGGCCGGAGCTGTTTTTT.

This clonotype was detected only a few times. The chain couples TRBV12-3 or TRBV12-4 to TRBJ1-2; D not resolved. This CDR3 comprises 15 residues. The V end lost 2 bases, the J end lost 0 bases, and 10 bases lay between the germline ends. CDR3 nucleotide sequence: TGTGCCAGCAGTTTATTTGTAGCAGCTAACTATGGCTACACCTTC. It is translated as CASSLFVAANYGYTF.

At least ten counts were recorded for this clonotype. V gene TRBV12-3 or TRBV12-4 combines with J gene TRBJ2-5; unclear D gene. The ends were cut back, 2 bases at V and 1 base at J, with 8 bases in the middle. The CDR3 sequence is 14 residues long. For the CDR3, the DNA is TGTGCCAGCAGTTTAAAGCGAATCCAAGAGACCCAGTACTTC. This encodes CASSLKRIQETQYF.

Ten or more counts support this clonotype. V and J are TRBV11-2 and TRBJ2-7; 7 nucleotides align to TRBD1. The germline V gene encodes CDR1 SGHAT and CDR2 FQNNGV. Losses at the gene ends were 3 bases for V and 2 bases for J; bases not matched to a gene: 4. The CDR3 is made up of 14 amino acids. This chain's CDR3 is CASSFSQGAYEQYF. As DNA, the CDR3 is TGTGCCAGCAGCTTCTCTCAGGGGGCCTACGAGCAGTACTTC.

The chain uses TRBV4-3 and TRBJ1-2, with a tentative D call TRBD1 (6 bases). CDR1 LGHNA and CDR2 YSLEER come from the germline V gene. The CDR3 is 14 amino acids. V dropped 4 bases and J dropped 6 bases, with 15 bases sitting between them. CDR3 sequence: CASSPTGEEDGYTF. The CDR3 DNA reads TGCGCCAGCAGCCCGACAGGAGAGGAGGATGGCTACACCTTC.

This clonotype was observed a handful of times. The V and J genes are TRBV24-1 and TRBJ2-5; a possible D gene is TRBD2 (6 bases). CDR3 size: 14 residues. V gave up 3 bases and J gave up 3 bases, with 10 bases separating them. Germline CDR1 KGHDR, CDR2 SFDVKD. The CDR3 DNA reads as TGTGCCACCAGTGATCCACGGGGGAAAGAGACCCAGTACTTC. It translates to CATSDPRGKETQYF.

This clonotype has a handful of counts. The chain combines TRBV20-1 with TRBJ2-5; 8 bases match TRBD1. The V gene end was trimmed by 0 bases and the J gene end by 0 bases; junction bases not matched to a gene: 9. The CDR3 consists of 17 residues. Germline CDR1 DFQATT, CDR2 SNEGSKA (reference sequence). CDR3 coding DNA: TGCAGTGCTAGAGATTTGGGGACAGGCTGGGACCAAGAGACCCAGTACTTC. Its protein product is CSARDLGTGWDQETQYF.

The rearrangement links TRBV7-9 to TRBJ2-1, with 7 bases aligning to TRBD1. The CDR3 runs to 17 residues. Germline loops: CDR1 SEHNR, CDR2 FQNEAQ (reference sequence). J was trimmed by 8 bases and V by 1 base; bases with no gene match: 14. The CDR3 coding sequence is TGTGCCAGCAGCTTAGTGATCCCGGACAGGCAGAGAGATGAGCAGTTCTTC. Translating it yields CASSLVIPDRQRDEQFF.